The 8 T cell receptor beta chains below all came from one sample that was sequenced in a study of T cells expressing NK-cell markers. TCRdb reanalyzed the 5' RACE reads and collapses them to one entry per CDR3 protein, without DNA. This sample's table reports about 400,000 distinct CDR3 sequences. Sample: blood T cells: a sorted CD56 or NKG2C T cell subset, CD4+ or CD8+ T cells, or bulk PBMC T cells (not recorded which). The receptors shown here come from a woman between 50 and 59 years old in good health.

The J gene is TRBJ2-3, the V gene TRBV6-5; TCRdb's assignment of TRBD2 cannot be checked, as there is no DNA. Germline CDR1 MNHEY, CDR2 SVGAGI. The CDR3 length is 17 residues. The CDR3 is CASSLGRTSSGTDTQYF.

The chain links TRBV7-2 to TRBJ2-3; the D gene TCRdb calls, TRBD2, cannot be checked with no DNA. CDR1 is SGHTA, CDR2 FQGNSA, per germline. The CDR3 runs to 18 residues. This CDR3 is CASSLGRLAGLVTDTQYF. Using reference TRBV7-2 and TRBJ2-3 for the parts outside the CDR3, the full variable domain is GAGVSQSPSNKVTEKGKDVELRCDPISGHTALYWYRQSLGQGLEFLIYFQGNSAPDKSGLPSDRFSAERTGGSVSTLTIQRTQQEDSAVYLCASSLGRLAGLVTDTQYFGPGTRLTVL.

The genes are TRBV20-1 and TRBJ1-1. CDR1 is DFQATT, CDR2 SNEGSKA, per germline (reference sequence). This CDR3 comprises 14 residues. This CDR3 is CSATWRAMNTEAFF.

The rearrangement joins TRBV2 to TRBJ2-2; the TCRdb call, TRBD1, lacks DNA for checking. Germline V gene lookup returns CDR1 SNHLY and CDR2 FYNNEI. There are 12 residues in the CDR3. This CDR3 is CASSGQYGELFF.

The chain links TRBV27 to TRBJ2-2. Germline CDR1 reads MNHEY; CDR2 reads SMNVEV (reference sequence). CDR3 length: 14 residues. The CDR3 region is CASSPTSVVWELFF.

The chain employs TRBV4-1 and TRBJ1-3. The length of the CDR3 is 16 residues. CDR1 and CDR2 from the germline V gene are MGHRA and YSYEKL. The CDR3 sequence: CASSQDFRAQGNTIYF.

The V gene is TRBV24-1, the J gene TRBJ2-1; checking the TCRdb D call of TRBD2 is not possible without DNA. The CDR3 is 14 residues long. Germline CDR1 and CDR2: KGHDR and SFDVKD. CDR3: CATSPGLPWNEQFF.

V gene TRBV6-6 combines with J gene TRBJ2-2; the D call of TRBD1 rests on TCRdb alone, since no DNA is present to check it. Per germline, CDR1 MNHNY and CDR2 SVGAGI (reference sequence). The CDR3 covers 18 residues. CDR3 loop: CASSYSGLGAGSTGELFF.